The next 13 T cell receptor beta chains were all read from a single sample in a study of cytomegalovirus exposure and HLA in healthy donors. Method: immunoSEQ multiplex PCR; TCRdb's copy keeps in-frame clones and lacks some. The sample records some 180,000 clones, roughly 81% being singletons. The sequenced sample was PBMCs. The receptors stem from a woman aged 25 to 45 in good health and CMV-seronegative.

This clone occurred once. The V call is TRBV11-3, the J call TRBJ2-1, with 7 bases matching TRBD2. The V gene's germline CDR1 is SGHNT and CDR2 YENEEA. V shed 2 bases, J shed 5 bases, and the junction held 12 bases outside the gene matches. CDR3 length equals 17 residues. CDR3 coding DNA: TGTGCCAGCAGCTTAAGGTTTGGACTAGAGGGGAACAATGAGCAGTTCTTC. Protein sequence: CASSLRFGLEGNNEQFF.

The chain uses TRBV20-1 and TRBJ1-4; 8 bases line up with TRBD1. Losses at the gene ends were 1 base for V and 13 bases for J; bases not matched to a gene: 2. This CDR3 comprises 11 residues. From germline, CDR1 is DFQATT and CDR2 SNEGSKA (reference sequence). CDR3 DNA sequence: TGCAGTGCTAGAGTACAGGGGGGACTGTTTTTT. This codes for CSARVQGGLFF.

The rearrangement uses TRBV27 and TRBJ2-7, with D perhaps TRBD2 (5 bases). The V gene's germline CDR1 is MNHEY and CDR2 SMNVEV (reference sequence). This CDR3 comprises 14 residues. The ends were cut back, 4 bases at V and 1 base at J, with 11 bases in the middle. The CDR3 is CASSSGDRSYEQYF. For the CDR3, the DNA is TGTGCCAGCAGTTCCGGGGATCGGTCCTACGAGCAGTACTTC.

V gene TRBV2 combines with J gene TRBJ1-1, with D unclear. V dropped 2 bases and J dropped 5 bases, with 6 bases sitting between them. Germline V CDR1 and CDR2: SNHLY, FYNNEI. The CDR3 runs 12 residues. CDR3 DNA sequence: TGTGCCAGCAGTGAACCTGTTACTGAAGCTTTCTTT. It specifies CASSEPVTEAFF. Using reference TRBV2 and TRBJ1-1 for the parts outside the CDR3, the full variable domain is EPEVTQTPSHQVTQMGQEVILRCVPISNHLYFYWYRQILGQKVEFLVSFYNNEISEKSEIFDDQFSVERPDGSNFTLKIRSTKLEDSAMYFCASSEPVTEAFFGQGTRLTVV.

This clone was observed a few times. The CDR3 is CSAHGGELFF. For the CDR3, the DNA is TGCAGTGCCCACGGGGGGGAGCTGTTTTTT. The chain links TRBV20-1 to TRBJ2-2; D remains ambiguous. Trimming removed 6 bases at V and 8 bases at J, with 7 bases between. This CDR3 comprises 10 residues. Germline V lookup: CDR1 DFQATT, CDR2 SNEGSKA (reference sequence).

The CDR3 DNA reads TGTGCCTGGAGTGAACTAGCGGGGGGGACAGATACGCAGTATTTT. It codes for CAWSELAGGTDTQYF. The rearrangement joins TRBV30 to TRBJ2-3; 13 nucleotides line up with TRBD2. The CDR3 sequence is 15 residues long. V dropped 1 base and J dropped 3; count of bases not matched to a gene: 1. Germline V lookup: CDR1 GTSNPN, CDR2 SVGIG (reference sequence).

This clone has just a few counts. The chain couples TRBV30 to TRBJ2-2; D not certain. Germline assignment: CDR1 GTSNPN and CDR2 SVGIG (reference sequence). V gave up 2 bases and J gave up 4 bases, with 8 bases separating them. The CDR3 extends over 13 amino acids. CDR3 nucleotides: TGTGCCTGGAGTTTCCAGGCCACCGGGGAGCTGTTTTTT. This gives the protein CAWSFQATGELFF.

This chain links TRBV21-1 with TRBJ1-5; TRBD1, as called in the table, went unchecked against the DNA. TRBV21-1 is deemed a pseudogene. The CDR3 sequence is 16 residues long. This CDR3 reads CASSTIDRGLSQPQHF. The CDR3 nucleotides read TGTGCCAGCAGCACTATCGACAGGGGGCTTAGTCAGCCCCAGCATTTT.

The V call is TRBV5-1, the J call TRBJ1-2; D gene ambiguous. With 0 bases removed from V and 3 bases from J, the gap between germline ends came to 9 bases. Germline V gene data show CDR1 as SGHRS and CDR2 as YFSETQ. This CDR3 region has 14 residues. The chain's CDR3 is CASSLDSLDYGYTF. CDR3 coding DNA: TGCGCCAGCAGCTTGGACAGCCTGGACTATGGCTACACCTTC.

The CDR3 protein is CASSLVGGTGNTIYF. In nucleotides, the CDR3 is TGCGCCAGCAGCTTGGTGGGAGGGACTGGAAACACCATATATTTT. This chain links TRBV5-1 with TRBJ1-3; D remains unclear. Trimming left V 0 bases short and J 2 bases short, with 9 bases between. From germline, CDR1 is SGHRS and CDR2 YFSETQ. There are 15 residues in the CDR3.

CDR3 loop: CASIPRDSVNLDYTF. The DNA of the CDR3 is TGTGCCAGCATCCCACGGGACAGCGTGAACCTTGACTACACCTTC. The J gene is TRBJ1-2, the V gene TRBV7-9; TRBD1 matches 7 bases. V shed 7 bases and J 10 bases; nucleotides not matched to a gene: 18. The CDR3 is made up of 15 amino acids. Germline V gene lookup returns CDR1 SEHNR and CDR2 FQNEAQ (reference sequence).

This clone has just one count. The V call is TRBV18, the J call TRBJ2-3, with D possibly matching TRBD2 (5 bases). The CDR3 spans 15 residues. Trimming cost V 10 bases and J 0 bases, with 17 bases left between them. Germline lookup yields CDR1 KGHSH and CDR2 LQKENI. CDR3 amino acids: CATALLDTSTDTQYF. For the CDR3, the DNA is TGTGCCACCGCGCTACTAGATACTAGCACAGATACGCAGTATTTT.

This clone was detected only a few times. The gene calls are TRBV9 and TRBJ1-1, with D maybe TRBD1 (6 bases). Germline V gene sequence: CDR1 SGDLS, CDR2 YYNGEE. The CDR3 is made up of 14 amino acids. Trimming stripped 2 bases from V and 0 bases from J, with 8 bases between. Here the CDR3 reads CASSVKGVNTEAFF. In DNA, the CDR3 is TGTGCCAGCAGCGTTAAGGGGGTGAACACTGAAGCTTTCTTT.